This passage covers 28 T cell receptor beta chains from one sample sequenced in a study of vaccination and CD4 T cells after COVID-19. Treatment specified: roughly 10-day PBMC culture with coronavirus spike peptide pools or control peptides (ViraFEST assay). Antigen specificity for these receptors is unknown. Sequencing of cultured CD4+ T cell DNA used the Oncomine TCR Beta short-read assay. TCRdb ran MiXCR on the PCR reads and lists one entry per CDR3 protein. This sample has about 18,000 distinct CDR3 sequences, with more than 55% found just once. The sample comprised CD4+ T cells from blood, cultured in vitro. These receptors all stem from a human donor who had recovered from COVID-19.

The gene calls are TRBV5-1 and TRBJ2-3, with a weak D call TRBD2 (6 bases). The ends were cut back, 2 bases at V and 1 base at J, with 14 bases in the middle. CDR1 is SGHRS, CDR2 YFSETQ, per germline. The CDR3 extends over 16 amino acids. In nucleotides, the CDR3 is TGCGCCAGCAGCTTAGAAGGGCGGGATGGCACAGATACGCAGTATTTT. Residues: CASSLEGRDGTDTQYF. Variable domain in full (rest from reference TRBV5-1 and TRBJ2-3): KAGVTQTPRYLIKTRGQQVTLSCSPISGHRSVSWYQQTPGQGLQFLFEYFSETQRNKGNFPGRFSGRQFSNSRSEMNVSTLELGDSALYLCASSLEGRDGTDTQYFGPGTRLTVL.

V is TRBV18 and J is TRBJ1-5; a possible D gene is TRBD1 (6 bases). The germline V gene has CDR1 KGHSH and CDR2 LQKENI. With 0 bases removed from V and 5 bases from J, the gap between germline ends came to 14 bases. The CDR3 totals 16 residues. The CDR3 bases are TGTGCCAGCTCACCACCAGGGGGGGGGGAAGATCAGCCCCAGCATTTT. Its protein is CASSPPGGGEDQPQHF.

The chain recombines TRBV18 with TRBJ2-5; 9 bases are a match to TRBD1. Germline V gives CDR1 KGHSH, CDR2 LQKENI. CDR3 length: 15 amino acids. V dropped 3 bases and J dropped 4; count of bases not matched to a gene: 6. The DNA of the CDR3 is TGTGCCAGCTCACCGCCGGGACAGGGTGGAGAGACCCAGTACTTC. It translates to CASSPPGQGGETQYF.

The chain joins TRBV2 to TRBJ2-2, with 7 bases aligning to TRBD1. Germline V gene lookup returns CDR1 SNHLY and CDR2 FYNNEI. V shed 2 bases, J shed 1 base, and the junction held 1 base outside the gene matches. The CDR3 runs to 15 residues. The CDR3 nucleotides are TGTGCCAGCAGTGAATACAGGGGGAACACCGGGGAGCTGTTTTTT. Its protein product is CASSEYRGNTGELFF.

The chain has TRBV11-3 and TRBJ2-1, with TRBD2 identical over 7 bases. J was trimmed by 8 bases and V by 0 bases; bases with no gene match: 4. The CDR3 sequence is 14 residues long. CDR1 and CDR2 from the germline V gene are SGHNT and YENEEA. The CDR3 coding sequence is TGTGCCAGCAGCTTAGAGGGAGGGAGGCATGAGCAGTTCTTC. It is translated as CASSLEGGRHEQFF.

The chain employs TRBV7-2 and TRBJ1-1, with TRBD1 matching over 7 bases. The CDR3 totals 15 residues. The junction had 4 bases not matched to a gene; V was cut back by 1 base and J by 2 bases. Germline V lookup: CDR1 SGHTA, CDR2 FQGNSA. CDR3 loop: CASSLEGTENTEAFF. The CDR3 bases are TGTGCCAGCAGCTTAGAAGGGACAGAAAACACTGAAGCTTTCTTT.

This chain connects TRBV19 to TRBJ2-3, with a possible D match to TRBD1 (7 bases). The length of the CDR3 is 15 residues. V shed 3 bases and J shed 5 bases, with 15 bases lying between them. Germline CDR1 and CDR2: LNHDA and SQIVND (reference sequence). CDR3 in DNA: TGTGCCAGTAGTATCGGGGGACAGACCGGAGATACGCAGTATTTT. Amino acid sequence: CASSIGGQTGDTQYF.

The chain is built from TRBV10-1 and TRBJ2-2; weak D call: TRBD2 (6 bases). V lost 3 bases and J 6 bases, leaving 8 bases between the germline ends. The CDR3 sequence is 13 residues long. Germline-derived CDR1 and CDR2 are WNHNN and SYGVQD (reference sequence). The CDR3 DNA reads TGCGCCAGCAGTGATCCTAGCGCCGGGGAGCTGTTTTTT. This sequence encodes CASSDPSAGELFF.

This chain links TRBV24-1 with TRBJ2-5, with D possibly matching TRBD1 (6 bases). This CDR3 spans 15 amino acids. Germline CDR1 KGHDR, CDR2 SFDVKD. V lost 2 bases to trimming and J lost 5 bases, with 14 bases between them. The CDR3 sequence is CATSDSRGTGETQYF. In DNA form, the CDR3 reads TGTGCCACCAGTGATTCGAGGGGGACGGGGGAGACCCAGTACTTC.

This clonotype was seen more than once but under ten times. The chain is built from TRBV7-2 and TRBJ2-7; 7 bases are shared with TRBD1. This CDR3 is 12 amino acids long. J lost 6 bases, V lost 5 bases, and 4 bases had no gene match. Germline V gene sequence: CDR1 SGHTA, CDR2 FQGNSA. CDR3 nucleotides: TGTGCCAGCAGCCCGGACAGGCGCGAGCAGTACTTC. This encodes CASSPDRREQYF.

This chain connects TRBV7-9 to TRBJ1-1, with 7 bases that match TRBD1. Trimming cost V 4 bases and J 11 bases; bases outside gene matches: 13. This CDR3 region has 14 residues. Germline lookup yields CDR1 SEHNR and CDR2 FQNEAQ (reference sequence). The CDR3 reads CASSWGQKQLKAFF. The CDR3 coding sequence is TGTGCCAGCAGCTGGGGACAGAAGCAACTGAAGGCTTTCTTT. Together with reference TRBV7-9 and TRBJ1-1, the CDR3 gives the full variable domain: DTGVSQNPRHKITKRGQNVTFRCDPISEHNRLYWYRQTLGQGPEFLTYFQNEAQLEKSRLLSDRFSAERPKGSFSTLEIQRTEQGDSAMYLCASSWGQKQLKAFFGQGTRLTVV.

This clonotype showed up just a few times. The chain has TRBV24-1 and TRBJ1-2; TRBD1 matches 8 bases. The CDR3 loop spans 14 amino acids. Trimming at V came to 4 bases and at J to 4 bases, leaving 4 bases not matched to a gene. CDR1 and CDR2 (germline): KGHDR, SFDVKD. CDR3 in DNA: TGTGCCACCAGTGAGACAGGGGCCTTCTATGGCTACACCTTC. This gives the protein CATSETGAFYGYTF.

This clonotype has more than one count but fewer than ten. The V gene is TRBV6-1, the J gene TRBJ2-7; the D is unclear. V was clipped by 6 bases and J by 3 bases, with 6 bases between them. The CDR3 has 11 residues. Germline CDR1 is MNHNS and CDR2 is SASEGT. The CDR3 loop is CASSPSYEQYF. The CDR3 DNA is TGTGCCAGCAGCCCGAGCTACGAGCAGTACTTC.

J is TRBJ1-1 and V is TRBV7-3; perhaps TRBD1 as D (5 bases). Germline V gives CDR1 SGHTA, CDR2 FQGTGA. Trimming pared 3 bases from V and 0 bases from J, leaving 5 bases between. The CDR3 loop spans 13 amino acids. The CDR3 is CASSLTVNTEAFF. CDR3 in DNA: TGTGCCAGCAGCTTGACAGTGAACACTGAAGCTTTCTTT. Full variable domain (rest looked up from reference TRBV7-3 and TRBJ1-1): GAGVSQTPSNKVTEKGKYVELRCDPISGHTALYWYRQSLGQGPEFLIYFQGTGAADDSGLPNDRFFAVRPEGSVSTLKIQRTERGDSAVYLCASSLTVNTEAFFGQGTRLTVV.

The J gene is TRBJ2-4, the V gene TRBV2; 12 bases fit TRBD2. J lost 15 bases, V lost 6 bases, and 18 bases had no gene match. Germline V gene sequence: CDR1 SNHLY, CDR2 FYNNEI. This CDR3 is built from 16 residues. The CDR3 sequence: CASRLGLAGSSGSLYF. The CDR3 DNA sequence: TGTGCCAGCAGACTCGGACTAGCGGGATCCTCCGGGTCATTGTACTTC.

The CDR3 DNA reads TGTGCCAGCAGCTTGCGCGGGACAGGGGATGAAAAACTGTTTTTT. This gives the protein CASSLRGTGDEKLFF. The rearrangement links TRBV7-9 to TRBJ1-4; 10 nucleotides align to TRBD1. With 3 bases clipped from V and 6 bases from J, the junction kept 4 bases outside the gene matches. The CDR3 length is 15 residues. The V gene's germline CDR1 is SEHNR and CDR2 FQNEAQ (reference sequence). The full variable domain, with the rest looked up from reference TRBV7-9 and TRBJ1-4, is DTGVSQNPRHKITKRGQNVTFRCDPISEHNRLYWYRQTLGQGPEFLTYFQNEAQLEKSRLLSDRFSAERPKGSFSTLEIQRTEQGDSAMYLCASSLRGTGDEKLFFGSGTQLSVL.

The chain joins TRBV20-1 to TRBJ2-3, with no clear D. V was shortened by 2 bases and J by 1 base, with 16 bases between the two germline ends. Germline V lookup: CDR1 DFQATT, CDR2 SNEGSKA (reference sequence). This CDR3 has 16 residues. The CDR3 region is CSARLLLKRGTDTQYF. The DNA of the CDR3 is TGCAGTGCTAGATTACTTCTGAAAAGGGGCACAGATACGCAGTATTTT.

The chain is built from TRBV28 and TRBJ2-7, with no clear D. V was shortened by 7 bases and J by 2 bases, with 15 bases between the two germline ends. Germline V gene data show CDR1 as MDHEN and CDR2 as SYDVKM. The CDR3 has 14 residues. This chain's CDR3 is CASTPGLEPYEQYF. For the CDR3, the DNA is TGTGCCAGCACCCCGGGCCTCGAGCCCTACGAGCAGTACTTC.

CDR3 sequence reads: CSARDREWAQETQYF. Here the CDR3 DNA reads TGCAGTGCTAGAGATCGGGAGTGGGCCCAAGAGACCCAGTACTTC. This chain joins TRBV20-1 and TRBJ2-5; tentatively, D is TRBD2 (6 bases). The ends were cut back, 0 bases at V and 1 base at J, with 12 bases in the middle. Germline CDR1 reads DFQATT; CDR2 reads SNEGSKA (reference sequence). This CDR3 region has 15 residues.

The CDR3 reads CASSLGQKNEQFF. The DNA for the CDR3 is TGTGCCAGCAGCCTGGGACAGAAGAATGAGCAGTTCTTC. The chain couples TRBV11-3 to TRBJ2-1; 7 bases agree with TRBD1. This CDR3 is 13 amino acids long. CDR1 and CDR2 from the germline V gene are SGHNT and YENEEA. With 5 bases clipped from V and 7 bases from J, the junction kept 5 bases outside the gene matches. Full variable domain (outside the CDR3, taken from reference TRBV11-3 and TRBJ2-1): EAGVVQSPRYKIIEKKQPVAFWCNPISGHNTLYWYLQNLGQGPELLIRYENEEAVDDSQLPKDRFSAERLKGVDSTLKIQPAELGDSAVYLCASSLGQKNEQFFGPGTRLTVL.

This chain joins TRBV20-1 and TRBJ2-1, with a possible D match to TRBD2 (6 bases). Germline CDR1 DFQATT, CDR2 SNEGSKA (reference sequence). CDR3 length: 17 residues. Trimming stripped 1 base from V and 5 bases from J, with 21 bases between. The CDR3 is CSARAAEDSWRDNEQFF. The CDR3 DNA reads as TGCAGTGCTAGAGCGGCAGAAGACAGTTGGAGGGACAATGAGCAGTTCTTC.

In this sample, this clonotype turned up once. V usage is TRBV7-2 and J usage is TRBJ1-2; tentative D call: TRBD1 (5 bases). This CDR3 spans 11 amino acids. The germline gives CDR1 SGHTA, CDR2 FQGNSA. With 5 bases removed from V and 6 bases from J, the gap between germline ends came to 7 bases. The CDR3: CASSQGDGYTF. In DNA, the CDR3 is TGTGCCAGCAGCCAAGGGGATGGCTACACCTTC.

The sample holds a few counts of this clonotype. The chain recombines TRBV15 with TRBJ1-1; D uncertain. The V end was cut by 5 bases, the J end by 8 bases, with 21 bases between. CDR1 and CDR2 (germline): LNHNV, YYDKDF (reference sequence). This CDR3 is 15 amino acids long. The CDR3 bases are TGTGCCACCAGCCCTCGGACCACTCCGGATCCCGAAGCTTTCTTT. Its protein is CATSPRTTPDPEAFF.

This clonotype was observed a handful of times. The CDR3: CASSPQGGDTGELFF. The CDR3 bases are TGTGCCAGCAGCCCACAGGGGGGAGACACCGGGGAGCTGTTTTTT. This rearrangement joins TRBV7-8 to TRBJ2-2; 8 bases line up with TRBD1. This CDR3 has 15 residues. Germline V gene data show CDR1 as SGHVS and CDR2 as FQNEAQ. V shed 5 bases and J 3 bases; nucleotides not matched to a gene: 5.

The rearrangement uses TRBV11-2 and TRBJ2-7; possible D gene TRBD2, 6 bases. There are 13 residues in the CDR3. V was clipped by 3 bases and J by 7 bases, with 13 bases between them. From germline, CDR1 is SGHAT and CDR2 FQNNGV. CDR3 amino acids: CASSFDVGGEQYF. CDR3 coding DNA: TGTGCCAGCAGCTTCGACGTCGGGGGAGAGCAGTACTTC.

The chain employs TRBV12-3 or TRBV12-4 and TRBJ2-3, with D tentatively TRBD2 (5 bases). This CDR3 has 14 residues. With 7 bases removed from V and 2 bases from J, the gap between germline ends came to 13 bases. The CDR3 sequence is CASTNPGFTDTQYF. For the CDR3, the DNA is TGTGCCAGCACCAACCCGGGATTCACAGATACGCAGTATTTT.

The chain couples TRBV27 to TRBJ2-7; D is possibly TRBD1 (5 bases). The CDR3 length is 13 residues. Germline lookup yields CDR1 MNHEY and CDR2 SMNVEV (reference sequence). V gave up 8 bases and J gave up 2 bases, with 13 bases separating them. The CDR3 sequence: CASAGKNTYEQYF. CDR3 nucleotides: TGTGCCAGCGCAGGGAAAAATACCTACGAGCAGTACTTC.

The chain employs TRBV7-9 and TRBJ1-2; D remains ambiguous. Germline assignment: CDR1 SEHNR and CDR2 FQNEAQ (reference sequence). This CDR3 contains 11 residues. V was shortened by 1 base and J by 7 bases, with 4 bases between the two germline ends. CDR3 residues: CASSLEGGYTF. The CDR3 DNA reads TGTGCCAGCAGCTTAGAGGGTGGCTACACCTTC.